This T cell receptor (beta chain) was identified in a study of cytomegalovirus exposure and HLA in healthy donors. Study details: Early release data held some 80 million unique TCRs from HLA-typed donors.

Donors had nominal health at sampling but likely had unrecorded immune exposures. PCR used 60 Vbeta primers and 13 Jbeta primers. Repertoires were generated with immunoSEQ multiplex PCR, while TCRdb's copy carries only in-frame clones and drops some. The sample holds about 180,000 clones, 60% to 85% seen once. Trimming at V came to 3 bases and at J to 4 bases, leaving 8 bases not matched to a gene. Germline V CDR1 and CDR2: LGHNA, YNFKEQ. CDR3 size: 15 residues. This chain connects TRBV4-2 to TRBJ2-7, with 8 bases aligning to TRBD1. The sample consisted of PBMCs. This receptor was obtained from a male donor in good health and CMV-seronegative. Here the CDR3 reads CASSQERTGSYEQYF. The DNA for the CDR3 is TGTGCCAGCAGCCAGGAGAGGACAGGGAGTTACGAGCAGTACTTC.